The 14 T cell receptor beta chains listed next were all sequenced from one sample in a study of OX40 agonist ivuxolimab in advanced cancers. Clones were sequenced by immunoSEQ multiplex PCR, and TCRdb holds only the in-frame ones, with some missing. The table records 96,000 or so clones, around 91% of them present only once. The source material was CD4+ or CD8+ T cells sorted from blood, sampled in a trial of the OX40 agonist ivuxolimab. Every receptor here comes from an adult with an advanced solid tumor such as melanoma, head and neck, liver or kidney cancer.

The rearrangement links TRBV21-1 to TRBJ2-2; no DNA check was done on the table's D call, TRBD2. TRBV21-1 is reported as a pseudogene. The CDR3 contains 19 residues. The DNA for the CDR3 is TGTGCCAGCAGCAAATTAATAGTTTATGGTAGCGGGAGCCCCGGGGAGCTGTTTTTT. Residues: CASSKLIVYGSGSPGELFF.

The CDR3 DNA is TGTGCCAGCAGCCCGGCCCTGGGGGAGAACACTGAAGCTTTCTTT. It yields the protein CASSPALGENTEAFF. The V call is TRBV11-2, the J call TRBJ1-1; D is possibly TRBD1 (5 bases). This CDR3 contains 15 residues. Trimming took 5 bases from V and 1 from J, leaving 14 bases between them. CDR1 is SGHAT, CDR2 FQNNGV, per germline. Variable domain in full (rest from reference TRBV11-2 and TRBJ1-1): EAGVAQSPRYKIIEKRQSVAFWCNPISGHATLYWYQQILGQGPKLLIQFQNNGVVDDSQLPKDRFSAERLKGVDSTLKIQPAKLEDSAVYLCASSPALGENTEAFFGQGTRLTVV.

The chain links TRBV19 to TRBJ1-2; D unclear. The V end was cut by 4 bases, the J end by 0 bases, with 12 bases between. This CDR3 has 15 amino acids. CDR1 and CDR2 (germline): LNHDA, SQIVND (reference sequence). The CDR3 DNA reads TGTGCCAGTAGTACCTACCTCCGAGCTAACTATGGCTACACCTTC. Its translation is CASSTYLRANYGYTF. The variable domain in full, with the rest retrieved from reference TRBV19 and TRBJ1-2, is DGGITQSPKYLFRKEGQNVTLSCEQNLNHDAMYWYRQDPGQGLRLIYYSQIVNDFQKGDIAEGYSVSREKKESFPLTVTSAQKNPTAFYLCASSTYLRANYGYTFGSGTRLTVV.

DNA for the CDR3: TGTGCCAGCAGTGAACTTTTCGGGACTACAGATACGCAGTATTTT. The encoded protein is CASSELFGTTDTQYF. V and J are TRBV6-4 and TRBJ2-3, with D possibly matching TRBD2 (6 bases). The CDR3 spans 15 residues. CDR1 and CDR2 from the germline V gene are MRHNA and SNTAGT. V lost 3 bases, J lost 3 bases, and 13 bases lay in between.

CDR3 nucleotides: TGCAGTGTGGGTGCTGTTCACGAGCAGTACTTC. It is translated as CSVGAVHEQYF. V is TRBV20-1 and J is TRBJ2-7, with D uncertain. From germline, CDR1 is DFQATT and CDR2 SNEGSKA (reference sequence). V lost 7 bases and J lost 5, with 12 bases in between. The CDR3 runs 11 residues.

The chain is built from TRBV5-5 and TRBJ2-7, with D possibly being TRBD1 or TRBD2 (5 bases each). The V end lost 4 bases, the J end lost 7 bases, and 21 bases lay between the germline ends. Germline-derived CDR1 and CDR2 are SGHKS and YYEKEE (reference sequence). The CDR3 spans 15 residues. The CDR3 DNA is TGTGCCAGCAGCCAGTGGGACCTAACGAAAAGGGAGCAGTACTTC. The encoded protein is CASSQWDLTKREQYF.

The V gene is TRBV19, the J gene TRBJ2-1, with 12 nucleotides matching TRBD2. This CDR3 is built from 16 residues. Germline V lookup: CDR1 LNHDA, CDR2 SQIVND (reference sequence). J lost 4 bases, V lost 5 bases, and 6 bases had no gene match. Written as DNA, the CDR3 is TGTGCCAGTAGTCCGCGGACTAGCGGGATATACAATGAGCAGTTCTTC. Its protein is CASSPRTSGIYNEQFF.

This rearrangement joins TRBV9 to TRBJ2-1; TRBD2 agrees at 13 bases. There are 18 residues in the CDR3. Germline CDR1 and CDR2: SGDLS and YYNGEE. V trimming: 1 base; J trimming: 3 bases; junction bases outside the gene matches: 7. CDR3 coding DNA: TGTGCCAGCAGCGTAAGGACTAGCGGGAGACGTCTCTACAATGAGCAGTTCTTC. It is translated as CASSVRTSGRRLYNEQFF. The full variable domain, rest sourced from reference TRBV9 and TRBJ2-1, is DSGVTQTPKHLITATGQRVTLRCSPRSGDLSVYWYQQSLDQGLQFLIQYYNGEERAKGNILERFSAQQFPDLHSELNLSSLELGDSALYFCASSVRTSGRRLYNEQFFGPGTRLTVL.

This rearrangement joins TRBV7-3 to TRBJ2-7, with D possibly TRBD2 on 6 matching bases. Germline V gives CDR1 SGHTA, CDR2 FQGTGA. The CDR3 contains 15 residues. The V and J ends lost 2 bases and 6 bases respectively, with 17 bases between them. In DNA, the CDR3 is TGTGCCAGCAGCTTAGAATCGGGAGTGAGGGGCGAGCAGTACTTC. Amino acid sequence: CASSLESGVRGEQYF.

V usage is TRBV6-1 and J usage is TRBJ2-1; D may be TRBD1 (6 bases). Trimming took 10 bases from V and 8 from J, leaving 18 bases between them. CDR3 size: 13 residues. Looked up from germline, CDR1 is MNHNS and CDR2 is SASEGT. CDR3 sequence (DNA): TGTGCCACCGTTTCCAGGGGCGTCGATGAGCAGTTCTTC. This gives the protein CATVSRGVDEQFF.

This rearrangement joins TRBV9 to TRBJ2-1, with D possibly matching TRBD2 (5 bases). The germline V gene has CDR1 SGDLS and CDR2 YYNGEE. Trimming cost V 0 bases and J 10 bases, with 14 bases left between them. The CDR3 sequence is 14 residues long. This chain's CDR3 is CASSVGSAAREQFF. CDR3 in DNA: TGTGCCAGCAGCGTAGGTAGCGCCGCCAGGGAGCAGTTCTTC.

This chain uses TRBV10-3 with TRBJ2-7, with 7 bases lining up with TRBD2. V was clipped by 6 bases and J by 2 bases; unmatched bases: 1. Germline values: CDR1 ENHRY, CDR2 SYGVKD. The CDR3 is made up of 12 amino acids. CDR3 coding DNA: TGTGCCATCAGCAGCGGGGCCTACGAGCAGTACTTC. The encoded protein is CAISSGAYEQYF.

The chain carries TRBV4-2 and TRBJ2-3; no clear D. The CDR3 covers 13 residues. The V gene lost 0 bases and the J gene lost 2 bases, with 3 bases spanning the gap. Germline-derived CDR1 and CDR2 are LGHNA and YNFKEQ. CDR3 coding DNA: TGTGCCAGCAGCCAAGATCCCACAGATACGCAGTATTTT. Its protein product is CASSQDPTDTQYF.

The rearrangement joins TRBV7-2 to TRBJ1-5; tentatively, D is TRBD1 (5 bases). The CDR3 spans 15 residues. Germline CDR1 and CDR2: SGHTA and FQGNSA. Trimming took off 2 bases at V and 4 bases at J, with 12 bases between the two ends. CDR3 coding DNA: TGTGCCAGCAGCTTACGGGGGGTTCCTAATCAGCCCCAGCATTTT. Residues: CASSLRGVPNQPQHF.